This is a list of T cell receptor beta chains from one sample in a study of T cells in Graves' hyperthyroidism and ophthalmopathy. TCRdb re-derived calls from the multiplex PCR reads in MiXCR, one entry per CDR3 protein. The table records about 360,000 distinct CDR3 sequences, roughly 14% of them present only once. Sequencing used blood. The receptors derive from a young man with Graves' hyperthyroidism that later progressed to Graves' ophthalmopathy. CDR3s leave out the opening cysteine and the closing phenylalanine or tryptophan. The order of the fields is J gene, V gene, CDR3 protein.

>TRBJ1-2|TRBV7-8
ASSPTDYYGYT
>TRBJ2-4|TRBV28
ASQNNIQY
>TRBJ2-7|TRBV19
ASTAGASSAYEQY
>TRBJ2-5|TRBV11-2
ASSYSGGALETQY
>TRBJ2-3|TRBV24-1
ATSDPSWASGGGDTQY
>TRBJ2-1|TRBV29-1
SVSTVKQF
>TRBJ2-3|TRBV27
ASSLLGVVGTDTQY
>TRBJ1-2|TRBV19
ASSTPHVSSGYT
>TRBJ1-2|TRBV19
ASSIGTGPNYGYT
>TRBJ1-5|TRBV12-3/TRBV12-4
ATPGRTGFSNQPQH
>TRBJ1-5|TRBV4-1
ASSQDGGRGIGQPQH
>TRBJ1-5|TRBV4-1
ASSPPTGSNQPQH
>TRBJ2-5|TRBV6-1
ASSEGKRGLQETQY
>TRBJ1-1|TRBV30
AWNFQDREVSEAF
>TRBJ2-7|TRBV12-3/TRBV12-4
ASSFGQGVAYEQY
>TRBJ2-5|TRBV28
ASQSLAGGMETQY
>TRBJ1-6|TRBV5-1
ASSSRTENSPLH
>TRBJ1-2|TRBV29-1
SVESGGGYT
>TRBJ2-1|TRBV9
ASSVEGARVGDNEQF
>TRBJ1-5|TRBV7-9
ASSLSSPWSNQPQH
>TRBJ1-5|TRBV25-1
ASSEDTHSNQPQH
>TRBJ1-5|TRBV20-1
SARHGGGAQPQH
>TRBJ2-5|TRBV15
ATSRRTDQETQY
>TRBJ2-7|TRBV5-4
ASSWERGSYEQY
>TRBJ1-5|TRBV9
ASSVGAGFYSNQPQH
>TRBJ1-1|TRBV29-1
SVDQDRVGNTEAF
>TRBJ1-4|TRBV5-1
ASSPGAHGEKLD
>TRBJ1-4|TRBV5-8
ASSFHRGPTTNEKLF
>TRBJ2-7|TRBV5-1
ASSWVQSYEQY
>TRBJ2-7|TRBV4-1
ASRQDSASSYEQY
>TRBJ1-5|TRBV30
AWSIRANQPQH
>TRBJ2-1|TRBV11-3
ASSYIPGQNNEQF
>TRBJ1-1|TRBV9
ASSVGQGLGTEAF
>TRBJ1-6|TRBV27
ASSTGRADNSPLH
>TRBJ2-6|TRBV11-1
ASSPQSSGANVLT
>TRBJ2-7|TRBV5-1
ASSLAPGQAYEQY
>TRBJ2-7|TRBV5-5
ASSLARTASYEQY
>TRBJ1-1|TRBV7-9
ASSPPIQGRTEAF
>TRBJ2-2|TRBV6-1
ASSSTGNTGELF
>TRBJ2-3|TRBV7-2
ASTPAGWYTDTQY
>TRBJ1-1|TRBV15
ATSRDRGTEAF
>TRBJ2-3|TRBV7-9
ASSSRTARSTDTQY
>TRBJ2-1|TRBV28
ASNRQVLYNEQF
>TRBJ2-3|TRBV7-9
ASSQGQGIDTQY
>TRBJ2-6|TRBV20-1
SAPSGANVLT
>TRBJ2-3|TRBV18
ASSPREQGIDTQY
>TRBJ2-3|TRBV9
ASSRGGWVAGGDTQY
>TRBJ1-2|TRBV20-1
SARDGEDLYGYT
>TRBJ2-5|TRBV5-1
ASSLPNGETQY